This note documents a single T cell receptor (beta chain) sequence. Antigen: not known. This sample is drawn from a study of vaccination and CD4 T cells after COVID-19. Study at large: Cells received overlapping spike peptides from SARS-CoV-2, HCoV-NL63, HCoV-OC43 and HCoV-229E as stimulation. Each control was exposed to a CEFX pool, an HIV-1 Nef pool, or no peptide at all.

CDR3 size: 16 residues. Trimming took 7 bases from V and 2 from J, leaving 15 bases between them. Germline V gene data show CDR1 as SNHLY and CDR2 as FYNNEI. Described treatment: roughly 10-day PBMC culture with coronavirus spike peptide pools or control peptides (ViraFEST assay). The collection of CD4+ T cells from the unexposed donor took place before the COVID-19 pandemic (2011-2018). Once peptide pools had expanded antigen-specific T cells, ViraFEST sequenced TCRs. Researchers used the Oncomine TCR Beta short-read assay to sequence DNA from cultured CD4+ T cells. Researchers extracted genomic DNA from CD4+ T cells that had been cultured. TCRdb reprocessed the PCR reads with MiXCR, giving one entry per CDR3 protein. The sample lists 9,000 to 9,500 distinct CDR3 sequences; approximately 34% were seen once.

The chain carries TRBV2 and TRBJ2-6; D call uncertain. The material sequenced was CD4+ T cells from blood, cultured in vitro. The clonotype originates from a human donor in good health. CDR3 region: CASKTSVAAGANVLTF. The CDR3 DNA sequence: TGTGCCAGCAAAACGTCTGTGGCAGCTGGGGCCAACGTCCTGACTTTC.